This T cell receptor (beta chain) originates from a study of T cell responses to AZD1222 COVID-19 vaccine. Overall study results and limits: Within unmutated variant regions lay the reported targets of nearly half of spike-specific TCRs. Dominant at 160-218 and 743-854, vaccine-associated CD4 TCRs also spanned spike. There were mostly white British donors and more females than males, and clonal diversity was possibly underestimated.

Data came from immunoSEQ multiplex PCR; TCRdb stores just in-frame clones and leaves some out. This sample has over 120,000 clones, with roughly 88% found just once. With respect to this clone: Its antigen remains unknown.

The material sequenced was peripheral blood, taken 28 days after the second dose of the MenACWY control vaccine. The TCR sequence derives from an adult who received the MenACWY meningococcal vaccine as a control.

The CDR3 sequence is CASSLVPGSYEQYF. The DNA for the CDR3 is TGTGCCAGCAGCTTAGTTCCAGGGTCCTACGAGCAGTACTTC. The chain has TRBV7-9 and TRBJ2-7, with D possibly TRBD1 on 5 matching bases. Germline CDR1 and CDR2: SEHNR and FQNEAQ (reference sequence). With 1 base removed from V and 1 base from J, the gap between germline ends came to 8 bases. The CDR3 runs to 14 residues.